Given below is one T cell receptor (beta chain) in context. Assay: immunoSEQ multiplex PCR; the TCRdb copy retains only in-frame clones and omits some. The repertoire consists of some 160,000 clones, with roughly 90% occurring once and the leading ten covering 3.5% to 4.5%. The entry originates in a study of blood T cell repertoires in COVID-19. Study overall: PBMCs, B-cell-depleted T cells, or T cells provided the cDNA or gDNA that made up the material.

The sequence was obtained from a woman aged 65 to 85 with acute or convalescent COVID-19. Specimen: peripheral blood.

CDR3 sequence (DNA): TGTGCCAGCTCAGCCGGGACAGGGTCTAGCTACGAGCAGTACTTC. As protein: CASSAGTGSSYEQYF. J is TRBJ2-7 and V is TRBV18, with 9 bases matching TRBD1. The CDR3 is 15 amino acids. The trim removed 5 bases at V and 3 bases at J, leaving 8 bases unmatched. CDR1 is KGHSH, CDR2 LQKENI, per germline.